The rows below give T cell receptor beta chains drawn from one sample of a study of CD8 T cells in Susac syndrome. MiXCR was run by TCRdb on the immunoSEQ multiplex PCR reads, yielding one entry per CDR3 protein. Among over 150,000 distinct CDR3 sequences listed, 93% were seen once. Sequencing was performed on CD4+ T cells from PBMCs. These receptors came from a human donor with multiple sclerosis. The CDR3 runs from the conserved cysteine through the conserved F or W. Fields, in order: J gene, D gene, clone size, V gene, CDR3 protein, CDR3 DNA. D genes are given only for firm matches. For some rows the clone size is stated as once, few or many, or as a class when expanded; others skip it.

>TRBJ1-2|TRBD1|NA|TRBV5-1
CASSSGQGNGYTF
TGCGCCAGCAGCTCGGGACAGGGAAATGGCTACACCTTC
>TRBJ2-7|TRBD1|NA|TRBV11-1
CASSLGQGVRGEQYF
TGTGCCAGCAGCTTAGGACAGGGTGTTAGAGGCGAGCAGTACTTC
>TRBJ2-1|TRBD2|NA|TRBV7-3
CASSPTSGTYNEQFF
TGTGCCAGCAGCCCTACTAGCGGGACCTACAATGAGCAGTTCTTC
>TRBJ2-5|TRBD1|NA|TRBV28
CASSSPGTGQETQYF
TGTGCCAGCAGTTCTCCCGGGACAGGACAAGAGACCCAGTACTTC
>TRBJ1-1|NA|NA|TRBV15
CATSRERGSSEAFF
TGTGCCACCAGCAGAGAACGGGGTAGCTCTGAAGCTTTCTTT
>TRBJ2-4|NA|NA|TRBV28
CASSLCMVFTLAKNIQYF
TGTGCCAGCAGTTTATGCATGGTCTTCACCCTAGCCAAAAACATTCAGTACTTC
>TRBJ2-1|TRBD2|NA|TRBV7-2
CASSLVAGGPYNEQFF
TGTGCCAGCAGCTTAGTAGCGGGAGGACCATACAATGAGCAGTTCTTC
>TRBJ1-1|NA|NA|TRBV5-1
CASSSQRADRTEAFF
TGCGCCAGCAGCTCACAGAGGGCGGATCGTACTGAAGCTTTCTTT
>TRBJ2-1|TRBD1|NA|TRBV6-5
CASSRIETGANEQFF
TGTGCCAGCAGTAGGATCGAGACAGGGGCCAATGAGCAGTTCTTC
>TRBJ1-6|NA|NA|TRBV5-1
CASSETANNSPLHF
TGCGCCAGCAGCGAGACAGCTAATAATTCACCCCTCCACTTT
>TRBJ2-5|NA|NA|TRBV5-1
CASSFPEAFGETQYF
TGCGCCAGCAGCTTCCCCGAGGCCTTTGGGGAGACCCAGTACTTC
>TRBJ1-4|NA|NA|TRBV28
CASSLRGKKLFF
TGTGCCAGCAGTTTGAGGGGAAAAAAGCTGTTTTTT
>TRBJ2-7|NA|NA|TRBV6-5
CASSYSAIPKRVGSYEQYF
TGTGCCAGCAGTTACTCAGCGATACCAAAGAGGGTCGGAAGTTACGAGCAGTACTTC
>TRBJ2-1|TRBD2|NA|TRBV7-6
CASSTGTSGTIYNEQFF
TGTGCCAGCAGCACCGGGACTAGCGGGACCATATACAATGAGCAGTTCTTC
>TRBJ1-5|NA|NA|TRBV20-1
CSARGQGDNQPQHF
TGCAGTGCTAGAGGGCAGGGTGACAATCAGCCCCAGCATTTT
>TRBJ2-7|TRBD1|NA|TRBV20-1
CSAQTSGTGPEEQYF
TGCAGTGCTCAAACCTCCGGGACAGGGCCTGAGGAGCAGTACTTC
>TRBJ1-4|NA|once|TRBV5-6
CASSYGLELFF
TGTGCCAGCAGCTATGGGTTAGAACTGTTTTTT
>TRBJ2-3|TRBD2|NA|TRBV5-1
CASSDPSGGAPDTQYF
TGCGCCAGCAGCGATCCTAGCGGGGGGGCCCCAGATACGCAGTATTTT
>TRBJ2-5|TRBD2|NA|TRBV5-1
CASSPGLATETQYF
TGCGCCAGCAGCCCGGGACTAGCCACGGAGACCCAGTACTTC
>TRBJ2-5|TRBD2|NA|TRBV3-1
CASSQATSGSLKTQYF
TGTGCCAGCAGCCAAGCTACGAGCGGGAGCCTCAAGACCCAGTACTTC
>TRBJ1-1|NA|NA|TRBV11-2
CASSFGREAEAFF
TGTGCCAGCAGCTTTGGTCGGGAGGCTGAAGCTTTCTTT
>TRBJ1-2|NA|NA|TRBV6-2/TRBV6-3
CASSYSSPERHGYTF
TGTGCCAGCAGTTACTCGAGCCCCGAGCGGCATGGCTACACCTTC
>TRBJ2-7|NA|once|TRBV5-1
CASASFVGQPYEQYF
TGCGCCAGCGCCTCGTTCGTGGGGCAACCCTACGAGCAGTACTTC
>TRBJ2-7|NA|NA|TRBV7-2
CASSLDDPRNSYEQYF
TGTGCCAGCAGCTTAGATGATCCACGAAATTCCTACGAGCAGTACTTC
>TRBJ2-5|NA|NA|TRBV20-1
CSASPPAQKETQYF
TGCAGTGCTAGCCCCCCTGCCCAGAAAGAGACCCAGTACTTC
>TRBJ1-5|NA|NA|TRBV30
CAWSVKTGGDQPQHF
TGTGCCTGGAGCGTCAAAACGGGAGGGGATCAGCCCCAGCATTTT
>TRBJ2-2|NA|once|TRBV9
CASTKTGITGELFF
TGTGCCAGCACCAAAACAGGGATCACCGGGGAGCTGTTTTTT
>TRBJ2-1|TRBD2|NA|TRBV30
CAWSSFGGEQFF
TGTGCCTGGAGTTCCTTCGGGGGGGAGCAGTTCTTC
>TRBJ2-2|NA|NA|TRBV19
CASSRTDRQNTGELFF
TGTGCCAGTAGTAGGACCGACAGACAGAACACCGGGGAGCTGTTTTTT
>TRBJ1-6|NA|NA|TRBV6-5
CASSPRTVSPLHF
TGTGCCAGCAGTCCCCGGACGGTTTCACCCCTCCACTTT
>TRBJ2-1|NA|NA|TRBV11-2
CASSLDPTGRYNEQFF
TGTGCCAGCAGCTTAGACCCGACGGGCCGCTACAATGAGCAGTTCTTC
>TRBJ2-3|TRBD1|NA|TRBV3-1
CASSQGQGTDTQYF
TGTGCCAGCAGCCAAGGACAGGGGACAGATACGCAGTATTTT
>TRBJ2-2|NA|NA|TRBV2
CASRSRVSFVAGELFF
TGTGCCAGCCGATCCAGGGTATCTTTCGTCGCCGGGGAGCTGTTTTTT
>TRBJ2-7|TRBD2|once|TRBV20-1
CSASDPTSGSSYEQYF
TGCAGTGCTAGCGACCCCACTAGCGGGAGCTCCTACGAGCAGTACTTC
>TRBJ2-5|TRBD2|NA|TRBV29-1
CSVVRGGQETQYF
TGCAGCGTTGTGCGGGGGGGACAAGAGACCCAGTACTTC
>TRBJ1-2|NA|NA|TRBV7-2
CASSPVMGPMGYTF
TGTGCCAGCAGCCCGGTGATGGGCCCGATGGGCTACACCTTC
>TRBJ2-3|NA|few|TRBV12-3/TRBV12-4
CASSLPLDTQYF
TGTGCCAGCAGTTTACCCTTAGATACGCAGTATTTT
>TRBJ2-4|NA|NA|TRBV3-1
CASSLQGPGIQYF
TGTGCCAGCAGCTTGCAGGGTCCGGGCATTCAGTACTTC
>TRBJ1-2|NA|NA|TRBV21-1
CASSDSDTNYGYTF
TGTGCCAGCAGCGACAGCGATACTAACTATGGCTACACCTTC
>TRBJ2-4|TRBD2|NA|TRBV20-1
CSAYPGGLAKNIQYF
TGCAGTGCGTACCCGGGAGGCCTAGCCAAAAACATTCAGTACTTC
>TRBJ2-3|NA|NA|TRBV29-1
CSHSGDGTDTQYF
TGCAGCCACTCGGGGGACGGAACAGATACGCAGTATTTT
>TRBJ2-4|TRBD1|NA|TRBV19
CASSPPISGGENIQYF
TGTGCCAGTAGTCCCCCAATCTCAGGGGGTGAAAACATTCAGTACTTC
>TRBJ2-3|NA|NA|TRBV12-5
CASAGIRREPSTRSTDTQYF
TGTGCTAGTGCCGGTATACGGCGGGAACCCTCTACCAGAAGCACAGATACGCAGTATTTT
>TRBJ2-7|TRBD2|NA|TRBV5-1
CASSKSVAGDYEQYF
TGCGCCAGCAGTAAAAGCGTAGCGGGGGACTACGAGCAGTACTTC
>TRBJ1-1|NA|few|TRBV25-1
CASSVVGTEAFF
TGTGCCAGCAGTGTAGTTGGCACTGAAGCTTTCTTT
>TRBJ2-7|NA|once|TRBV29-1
CSVGQPPYEQYF
TGCAGCGTTGGACAGCCCCCCTACGAGCAGTACTTC
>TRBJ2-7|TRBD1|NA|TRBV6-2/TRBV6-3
CASSYSLTSTGDEQYF
TGTGCCAGCAGTTACTCCCTAACGTCGACAGGGGACGAGCAGTACTTC
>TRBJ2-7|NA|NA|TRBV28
CASSPSLGARYEQYF
TGTGCCAGCAGTCCTTCGTTGGGGGCGCGTTACGAGCAGTACTTC
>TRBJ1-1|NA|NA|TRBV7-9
CASSLDEENAF
TGTGCCAGCAGCTTAGACGAGGAGAACGCCTTT
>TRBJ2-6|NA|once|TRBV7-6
CASSLVGGANVLTF
TGTGCCAGCAGCTTAGTGGGGGGGGCCAACGTCCTGACTTTC
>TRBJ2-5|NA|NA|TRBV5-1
CASSFPQGKETQYF
TGCGCCAGCAGCTTTCCGCAGGGGAAAGAGACCCAGTACTTC
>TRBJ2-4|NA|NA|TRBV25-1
CASSEYMGPQYF
TGTGCCAGCAGTGAATATATGGGGCCCCAGTACTTC
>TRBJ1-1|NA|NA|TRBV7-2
CASSFVGGAPDTEAFF
TGTGCCAGCAGCTTTGTAGGGGGGGCTCCGGACACTGAAGCTTTCTTT
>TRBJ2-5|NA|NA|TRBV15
CATSRDRRMETQYF
TGTGCCACCAGCAGAGACCGCCGGATGGAGACCCAGTACTTC
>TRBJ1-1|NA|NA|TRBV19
CASSRPGLPDTEAFF
TGTGCCAGTAGTAGACCGGGGTTACCGGACACTGAAGCTTTCTTT